This TCR beta chain was sequenced during a study of response to subunit inactivated influenza vaccine. This clonotype was seen only a few times. In TCRdb, the RT-PCR reads were re-called with MiXCR into one record per CDR3 protein. Seen here are about 700,000 distinct CDR3 sequences, approximately 15% observed once, and the top ten hold 5.5% to 7%. The CDR3 covers 14 residues. V shed 1 base, J shed 2 bases, and the junction held 3 bases outside the gene matches. Germline V gene data show CDR1 as DFQATT and CDR2 as SNEGSKA (reference sequence). This clonotype was sampled from a man between 45 and 60 years old who received an inactivated influenza vaccine. The chain carries TRBV20-1 and TRBJ2-5, with 8 bases fitting TRBD1. The specimen comprised PBMCs from blood, sampled 14 days before vaccination. CDR3 protein: CSARGGQVQETQYF. DNA for the CDR3: TGCAGTGCTAGAGGGGGACAGGTTCAAGAGACCCAGTACTTC.